This T cell receptor beta chain was sequenced in a study of T-cell memory formation after mild COVID-19. Looking at the study overall: Largely donor-specific TCR clusters were found. Study-wide findings and caveats: Clones shrinking from day 15 to 85 showed even CD4/CD8 mixes; later expanders tilted CD4+. Contracting CD4+ clones lay largely in CM and EM, with CD8+ ones residing in EMRA.

Regarding this clonotype: Antigen unknown.

Sample barcodes and UMIs were carried by the TCR alpha and TCR beta cDNA libraries that 5'RACE generated with constant-segment primers. TCRdb itself ran the 5' RACE reads through MiXCR, one entry per CDR3 protein. Of roughly 300,000 distinct CDR3 sequences listed, roughly 15% were seen once; the top ten hold about a fifth. The CDR3 has 14 amino acids. In germline, CDR1 is SGHTA, CDR2 FQGNSA. V lost 1 base and J lost 5, with 11 bases in between. The chain links TRBV7-2 to TRBJ2-5; D is possibly TRBD1 or TRBD2 (5 bases each). The clonotype was recovered from a man younger than 35 who had mild COVID-19 (a few samples of this study predate the infection). Cell type and time point are not known. What was sequenced was PBMCs or a T cell subset sorted from them (not recorded which). CDR3 DNA: TGTGCCAGCAGCTTAGGTGGGACGGTGGAGACCCAGTACTTC. It is translated as CASSLGGTVETQYF.